Sequencing of this T cell receptor (beta chain) was carried out in a study of shared T cell receptors in the human thymus. The germline V gene encodes CDR1 LGHNT and CDR2 FRNRAP. Trimming left V 6 bases short and J 2 bases short, with 13 bases between. This CDR3 is 14 amino acids long. The data were produced by immunoSEQ multiplex PCR, yet TCRdb's version contains in-frame clones alone and is incomplete. Of some 700,000 clones listed, approximately 83% were seen once; the top ten hold around 0.01%. This sample also appeared in a second study, on human thymus T cells.

This chain uses TRBV12-5 with TRBJ1-1; D call uncertain. Sequenced: thymocytes. This receptor was identified in a girl younger than two with a congenital heart defect. Here the CDR3 reads CASGHNIRNTEAFF. The CDR3, as DNA: TGTGCTAGTGGACATAATATAAGAAACACTGAAGCTTTCTTT.